This T cell receptor beta chain was identified during a study of regulatory T cells in long-lasting Graves disease. The sample's time point: persistent/refractory GD, antithyroid drugs over 5 years with positive TRAb. Construction of the TCR library relied on RNA isolated from PBMCs. CDR3 regions were amplified by Arm-PCR using iRepertoire HTBI primers to build TCR beta libraries. TCRdb passed the multiplex PCR reads through MiXCR, listing each CDR3 protein once. The repertoire holds about 660,000 distinct CDR3 sequences, with about 32% as singletons. J was trimmed by 0 bases and V by 7 bases; bases with no gene match: 5. The germline CDR1 and CDR2 sequences are LGHNT and FRNRAP. This CDR3 is 15 amino acids long.

The sample in question was peripheral blood mononuclear cells (PBMCs), obtained when the disease was refractory, from a patient treated with antithyroid drugs. The chain uses TRBV12-5 and TRBJ2-2; TRBD1 matches 7 bases. The TCR was taken from a female donor with Graves disease. In nucleotides, the CDR3 is TGTGCTAGTGACCGGGACAGCCCGAACACCGGGGAGCTGTTTTTT. It translates to CASDRDSPNTGELFF.